Here is one TCR beta chain with its context. TCRdb re-analysed the RACE reads in MiXCR, keeping a single row per CDR3 protein. The sample holds 250,000 or so distinct CDR3 sequences, roughly 7.4% seen once. These data originate in a study of human T cells and chemical hapten exposure. The time point denotes: pre-sensitization, week 0. The treatment here: therapeutic diphenylcyclopropenone sensitization with weekly scalp DPC. The study drew its donors from alopecia patients who were 18 to 70 years old and suitable for DPC. This CDR3 has 13 amino acids. V was pared by 5 bases and J by 6 bases, with 13 bases between. Germline loops: CDR1 SNHLY, CDR2 FYNNEI.

The origin of this receptor is a man between 18 and 29 years old with alopecia areata. Some clones in this sample may be carry-over from other donors' samples. The chain carries TRBV2 and TRBJ1-1; tentative D call: TRBD1 (6 bases). Sequencing used whole blood, obtained in connection with sensitization to the hapten diphenylcyclopropenone (DPC). CDR3 region: CASSRQGFSEAFF. In DNA, the CDR3 is TGTGCCAGCAGTCGGCAGGGGTTTTCTGAAGCTTTCTTT.